These T cell receptor beta chains were read from a single sample in a study of cytomegalovirus exposure and HLA in healthy donors. Sequencing was performed with immunoSEQ multiplex PCR; in TCRdb, only in-frame clones are kept and a portion is missing. Here the sample spans about 110,000 clones, 80% being singletons. Sequencing was carried out using PBMCs. These receptors were obtained from a man between 50 and 59 years old in good health and CMV-seronegative. Each CDR3 is given with its conserved first and last residue. Fields, in order: CDR3 length, clone size, J gene, V gene, D gene, CDR3 protein, CDR3 DNA. D genes are given only for firm matches. Size tells how often a clone was seen (once, few, many) or the class of an expanded clone, and some rows leave it out.

15 NA TRBJ2-7 TRBV4-2 TRBD1 CASSRAGTGTYEQYF TGTGCCAGCAGCCGTGCCGGGACAGGGACTTACGAGCAGTACTTC
13 NA TRBJ1-6 TRBV7-2 NA CASSLVPETPLHF TGTGCCAGCAGCTTAGTTCCGGAGACGCCCCTCCACTTT
15 NA TRBJ2-5 TRBV5-4 NA CASSLRRRDQETQYF TGTGCCAGCAGCTTGCGTAGGAGGGACCAAGAGACCCAGTACTTC
14 NA TRBJ1-6 TRBV5-4 NA CASSFHTYNSPLHF TGTGCCAGCAGCTTTCACACCTATAATTCACCCCTCCACTTT
15 few TRBJ1-1 TRBV9 TRBD1 CASSVSGGMNTEAFF TGTGCCAGCAGCGTATCAGGGGGCATGAACACTGAAGCTTTCTTT
15 once TRBJ2-1 TRBV19 TRBD2 CASSSRTSGNNEQFF TGTGCCAGTAGTAGCCGGACTAGCGGAAACAATGAGCAGTTCTTC
13 NA TRBJ2-7 TRBV5-6 NA CASSFLSSYEQYF TGTGCCAGCAGCTTCCTAAGCTCCTACGAGCAGTACTTC
14 NA TRBJ2-5 TRBV4-3 NA CASSQDIGVETQYF TGCGCCAGCAGCCAAGATATAGGGGTAGAGACCCAGTACTTC
15 NA TRBJ2-7 TRBV18 NA CASSPIRDISHEQYF TGTGCCAGCTCACCAATAAGGGACATCAGCCACGAGCAGTACTTC
12 NA TRBJ2-1 TRBV9 TRBD2 CASSAGGGPQFF TGTGCCAGCAGCGCGGGAGGGGGGCCGCAGTTCTTC
15 NA TRBJ1-5 TRBV4-3 NA CASSQDLSGNQPQHF TGCGCCAGCAGCCAAGATCTTTCGGGCAATCAGCCCCAGCATTTT
16 NA TRBJ2-2 TRBV28 TRBD1 CASSPRRGRDTGELFF TGTGCCAGCAGTCCCCGAAGGGGGCGGGACACCGGGGAGCTGTTTTTT
14 NA TRBJ1-4 TRBV29-1 NA CSAEATGNNEKLFF TGCAGCGCAGAAGCGACAGGAAATAATGAAAAACTGTTTTTT
14 NA TRBJ2-1 TRBV2 TRBD2 CASISGLAGGAGFF TGTGCCAGTATCTCGGGACTAGCGGGAGGGGCTGGGTTCTTC
12 NA TRBJ2-3 TRBV5-6 TRBD2 CASSFRLAGQYF TGTGCCAGCAGCTTTCGGCTAGCGGGACAGTATTTT
16 NA TRBJ2-5 TRBV18 NA CASSPPEGLSQETQYF TGTGCCAGCTCACCACCTGAGGGTTTAAGCCAAGAGACCCAGTACTTC
15 NA TRBJ2-7 TRBV5-4 TRBD2 CASSSGLAGNYEQYF TGTGCCAGCAGCTCTGGACTAGCGGGCAACTACGAGCAGTACTTC
19 NA TRBJ2-3 TRBV6-1 NA CASSDRSRGLILSGDTQYF TGTGCCAGCAGTGATCGAAGCAGGGGATTAATATTAAGTGGGGATACGCAGTATTTT
14 NA TRBJ1-1 TRBV9 NA CASSVLTGITEAFF TGTGCCAGCAGCGTTTTAACAGGGATCACTGAAGCTTTCTTT
15 NA TRBJ1-5 TRBV27 TRBD1 CASSLRTGFGQPQHF TGTGCCAGCAGTTTGAGGACAGGATTTGGTCAGCCCCAGCATTTT
19 NA TRBJ2-6 TRBV7-8 TRBD1 CASTHRTGVLTSGANVLTF TGTGCCAGCACCCATCGCACAGGGGTCCTGACCTCTGGGGCCAACGTCCTGACTTTC
12 NA TRBJ2-3 TRBV28 NA CASSPGSNTQYF TGTGCCAGCAGTCCAGGTTCTAATACGCAGTATTTT
13 NA TRBJ1-1 TRBV4-3 NA CASSQDRGAEAFF TGCGCCAGCAGCCAAGATCGCGGCGCTGAAGCTTTCTTT
15 NA TRBJ1-4 TRBV19 TRBD1 CASSIPGQGNEKLFF TGTGCCAGTAGTATCCCGGGACAGGGGAATGAAAAACTGTTTTTT
15 NA TRBJ1-1 TRBV28 TRBD1 CASSSQGVKDTEAFF TGTGCCAGCAGCTCGCAGGGGGTTAAGGACACTGAAGCTTTCTTT
14 few TRBJ2-7 TRBV10-2 TRBD1 CASSETGTDYEQYF TGCGCCAGCAGTGAGACGGGGACAGACTACGAGCAGTACTTC
16 few TRBJ2-3 TRBV7-2 NA CASSLGAGASTDTQYF TGTGCCAGCAGCTTAGGGGCGGGGGCCAGCACAGATACGCAGTATTTT
14 NA TRBJ2-4 TRBV7-2 NA CASSLGSGANIQYF TGTGCCAGCAGCTTAGGGTCCGGAGCTAACATTCAGTACTTC
15 NA TRBJ2-5 TRBV6-6 TRBD1 CASSLQGAIIETQYF TGTGCCAGCAGTTTACAGGGGGCCATAATAGAGACCCAGTACTTC
13 NA TRBJ2-1 TRBV5-5 NA CASSSGPYNEQFF TGTGCCAGCAGCTCAGGCCCCTACAATGAGCAGTTCTTC
11 NA TRBJ1-1 TRBV29-1 NA CSVGLGTEAFF TGCAGCGTTGGACTGGGCACTGAAGCTTTCTTT
13 NA TRBJ2-5 TRBV6-5 NA CASSATVQETQYF TGTGCCAGCAGTGCCACGGTTCAAGAGACCCAGTACTTC
15 NA TRBJ2-3 TRBV15 NA CATSRGLGDTDTQYF TGTGCCACCAGCAGAGGACTAGGGGACACAGATACGCAGTATTTT
15 NA TRBJ2-7 TRBV7-2 NA CASSSTRVVSYEQYF TGTGCCAGCAGCTCCACCCGGGTCGTCTCCTACGAGCAGTACTTC
13 NA TRBJ2-1 TRBV7-7 TRBD2 CASSPGGGDEQFF TGTGCCAGCAGCCCGGGGGGGGGCGATGAGCAGTTCTTC
14 NA TRBJ1-4 TRBV30 NA CAWSVRATNEKLFF TGTGCCTGGAGTGTACGAGCAACTAATGAAAAACTGTTTTTT
16 NA TRBJ1-6 TRBV19 TRBD1 CASSTDRVRGNSPLHF TGTGCCAGTAGTACGGACAGGGTCCGCGGGAATTCACCCCTCCACTTT
15 NA TRBJ1-5 TRBV19 NA CASSIDLADPQPQHF TGTGCCAGTAGTATAGATCTGGCAGATCCCCAGCCCCAGCATTTT
13 once TRBJ2-3 TRBV2 TRBD2 CASRRGEADTQYF TGTGCCAGCCGGCGGGGGGAGGCAGATACGCAGTATTTT
17 NA TRBJ2-1 TRBV7-2 TRBD2 CASSSGLAGGLYNEQFF TGTGCCAGCAGCTCCGGACTAGCGGGGGGCCTATACAATGAGCAGTTCTTC
13 NA TRBJ2-1 TRBV19 NA CASSTQGYNEQFF TGTGCCAGTAGTACTCAGGGCTACAATGAGCAGTTCTTC
14 few TRBJ2-7 TRBV6-5 TRBD1 CASSFRDRGYEQYF TGTGCCAGCAGCTTCCGGGACAGGGGCTACGAGCAGTACTTC
18 NA TRBJ1-1 TRBV5-6 TRBD1 CASSLESWTGILLTEAFF TGTGCCAGCAGCTTGGAGTCGTGGACAGGGATTCTTCTCACTGAAGCTTTCTTT
15 once TRBJ2-1 TRBV12-5 NA CASGLRDMRHNEQFF TGTGCTAGTGGTTTGAGGGACATGAGACACAATGAGCAGTTCTTC
13 NA TRBJ2-7 TRBV19 TRBD1 CASSISTGGEQYF TGTGCCAGTAGTATCTCGACAGGGGGGGAGCAGTACTTC
16 NA TRBJ2-7 TRBV6-5 TRBD2 CASSYSGLAGSYEQYF TGTGCCAGCAGTTACTCCGGGCTAGCGGGCTCCTACGAGCAGTACTTC
14 NA TRBJ2-7 TRBV2 NA CASSEDRVRDEQYF TGTGCCAGCAGTGAAGACAGGGTGCGGGACGAGCAGTACTTC
14 NA TRBJ2-7 TRBV19 TRBD2 CASSATSGLYEQYF TGTGCCAGTAGTGCGACTAGCGGCCTATACGAGCAGTACTTC
15 NA TRBJ2-7 TRBV5-6 TRBD2 CASSLAGGGIYEQYF TGTGCCAGCAGCTTGGCGGGGGGAGGAATTTACGAGCAGTACTTC
16 NA TRBJ2-1 TRBV7-8 NA CASSLGPPSSYNEQFF TGTGCCAGCAGCTTAGGGCCTCCTAGCTCCTACAATGAGCAGTTCTTC
14 few TRBJ1-1 TRBV5-1 NA CASSLETLNTEAFF TGCGCCAGCAGCTTGGAGACACTGAACACTGAAGCTTTCTTT
15 NA TRBJ2-1 TRBV5-1 NA CASSYTRSSYNEQFF TGCGCCAGCAGCTACACTAGGAGCTCCTACAATGAGCAGTTCTTC
15 NA TRBJ1-3 TRBV4-2 TRBD1 CASSQGQGSGNTIYF TGTGCCAGCAGCCAGGGACAGGGTTCTGGAAACACCATATATTTT